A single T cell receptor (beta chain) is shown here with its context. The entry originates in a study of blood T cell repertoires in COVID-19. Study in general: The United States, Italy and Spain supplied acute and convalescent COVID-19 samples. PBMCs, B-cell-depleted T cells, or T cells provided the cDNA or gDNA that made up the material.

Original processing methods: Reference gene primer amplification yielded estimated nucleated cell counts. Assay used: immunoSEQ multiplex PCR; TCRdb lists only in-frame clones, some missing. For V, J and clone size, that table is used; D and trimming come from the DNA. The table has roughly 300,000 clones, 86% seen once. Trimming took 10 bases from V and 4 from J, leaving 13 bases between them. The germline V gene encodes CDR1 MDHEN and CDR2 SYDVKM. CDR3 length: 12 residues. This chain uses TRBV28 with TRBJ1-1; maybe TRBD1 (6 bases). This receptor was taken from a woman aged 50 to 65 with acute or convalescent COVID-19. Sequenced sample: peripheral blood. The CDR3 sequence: CAIQGFVTEAFF. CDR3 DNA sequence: TGTGCCATTCAGGGGTTTGTCACTGAAGCTTTCTTT.